This TCR beta chain was retrieved from a study of CD8 T cells in ankylosing spondylitis. Findings and caveats of the study: The authors reported significant enrichment of disease-linked clones in matched ankylosing spondylitis synovial fluid. What appeared characteristic of ankylosing spondylitis blood was a TCR beta motif of several highly homologous variants.

Trimming stripped 3 bases from V and 10 bases from J, with 12 bases between. There are 12 residues in the CDR3. The TCR beta libraries were generated through quantitative 5'-RACE incorporating molecular barcodes. TCRdb reprocessed the 5' RACE reads via MiXCR and lists one record per CDR3 protein. The sample has fewer than 250,000 distinct CDR3 sequences, about 30% seen once; the top ten hold about 4.2%. This clonotype was recorded a few times. Antigen unknown. This TCR was sampled from a male donor with ankylosing spondylitis or in good health (not recorded which). The chain is built from TRBV12-3 or TRBV12-4 and TRBJ1-1, with D hard to call. Sequenced: blood, either unsorted or a sorted T cell fraction (not recorded which). This CDR3 is CASSLSSHGAFF. The CDR3 DNA reads TGTGCCAGCAGTTTGTCCAGTCATGGAGCTTTCTTT.